One and the same sample provided the 21 T cell receptor beta chains below, sequenced in a study of CD8 T cells in ankylosing spondylitis. TCRdb passed the 5' RACE reads through MiXCR, listing each CDR3 protein once. The data contain about 250,000 distinct CDR3 sequences, roughly 32% of them singletons. The sequencing sample was made of blood, either unsorted or a sorted T cell fraction (not recorded which). Every receptor here comes from a male donor with ankylosing spondylitis or in good health (not recorded which).

This clonotype has more than one count but fewer than ten. The J gene is TRBJ2-2, the V gene TRBV12-3 or TRBV12-4; 7 bases are a match to TRBD1. V lost 6 bases, J lost 9 bases, and 10 bases stayed unmatched. The CDR3 loop spans 14 amino acids. This chain's CDR3 is CASSPGLGGWELFF. Here the CDR3 DNA reads TGTGCCAGCAGCCCCGGTTTAGGGGGCTGGGAGCTGTTTTTT.

This sequence joins TRBV30 and TRBJ2-3, with D tentatively TRBD1 (5 bases). The CDR3 consists of 15 residues. Germline lookup yields CDR1 GTSNPN and CDR2 SVGIG (reference sequence). V lost 0 bases and J lost 4, with 14 bases in between. CDR3 residues: CAWSVPGARADTQYF. The CDR3 coding sequence is TGTGCCTGGAGTGTACCTGGGGCACGGGCAGATACGCAGTATTTT. Looking up the rest from reference TRBV30 and TRBJ2-3 gives the full variable domain: SQTIHQWPATLVQPVGSPLSLECTVEGTSNPNLYWYRQAAGRGLQLLFYSVGIGQISSEVPQNLSASRPQDRQFILSSKKLLLSDSGFYLCAWSVPGARADTQYFGPGTRLTVL.

This clonotype was detected only a few times. V usage is TRBV6-1 and J usage is TRBJ2-3; D not resolved. Deletions cut 4 bases from V and 6 bases from J, with 14 bases between. CDR3 length equals 14 residues. Germline-derived CDR1 and CDR2 are MNHNS and SASEGT. The chain's CDR3 is CASSADPEWDTQYF. The CDR3 nucleotides read TGTGCCAGCAGTGCCGATCCGGAGTGGGATACGCAGTATTTT.

The chain recombines TRBV6-5 with TRBJ2-5; D perhaps matches TRBD2 (6 bases). The CDR3 length is 14 residues. The V end lost 0 bases, the J end lost 4 bases, and 9 bases lay between the germline ends. Germline loops: CDR1 MNHEY, CDR2 SVGAGI. CDR3 loop: CASSYSGGGETQYF. The CDR3 nucleotides are TGTGCCAGCAGTTACTCCGGGGGAGGAGAGACCCAGTACTTC.

The gene calls are TRBV12-3 or TRBV12-4 and TRBJ2-1, with TRBD2 matching 9 bases. This CDR3 is built from 15 residues. Trimming removed 6 bases from V and 2 bases from J; junction bases left unmatched: 5. The CDR3 loop is CASSPGTSPYNEQFF. CDR3 DNA sequence: TGTGCCAGCAGCCCCGGGACTAGCCCCTACAATGAGCAGTTCTTC.

This clonotype was seen a few times. V is TRBV6-1 and J is TRBJ1-6; a possible D gene is TRBD1 (6 bases). Germline V gene sequence: CDR1 MNHNS, CDR2 SASEGT. The V end lost 6 bases, the J end lost 0 bases, and 18 bases lay between the germline ends. The CDR3 has 18 residues. CDR3 amino acids: CASSPSGTGSSYNSPLHF. DNA for the CDR3: TGTGCCAGCAGCCCCTCGGGAACAGGGAGCTCCTATAATTCACCCCTCCACTTT.

This rearrangement joins TRBV10-2 to TRBJ2-3; the match to TRBD1 covers 9 bases. The CDR3 is 16 amino acids. CDR1 is WSHSY, CDR2 SAAADI, per germline. V shed 4 bases and J 6 bases; nucleotides not matched to a gene: 11. The CDR3 sequence is CASSGRGQGSGDTQYF. As DNA, the CDR3 is TGCGCCAGCAGTGGCCGCGGACAGGGGAGCGGGGATACGCAGTATTTT.

The table lists this clonotype with many counts. The chain combines TRBV6-6 with TRBJ2-3, with a weak D call TRBD1 (6 bases). The V and J ends lost 2 bases and 6 bases respectively, with 9 bases between them. The germline CDR1 and CDR2 sequences are MNHNY and SVGAGI (reference sequence). The CDR3 runs 13 residues. This CDR3 is CASSYPQGDTQYF. Here the CDR3 DNA reads TGTGCCAGCAGTTACCCACAGGGTGATACGCAGTATTTT.

CDR3 sequence reads: CASSPTNPTRAGANVLTF. The DNA of the CDR3 is TGTGCCAGCAGCCCGACTAATCCGACACGGGCTGGGGCCAACGTCCTGACTTTC. V usage is TRBV7-6 and J usage is TRBJ2-6; a possible D gene is TRBD2 (5 bases). Germline V gene lookup returns CDR1 SGHVS and CDR2 FNYEAQ. V gave up 5 bases and J gave up 2 bases, with 19 bases separating them. The CDR3 sequence is 18 residues long.

The chain couples TRBV12-3 or TRBV12-4 to TRBJ1-1; unclear D gene. The length of the CDR3 is 14 residues. V was shortened by 1 base and J by 1 base, with 7 bases between the two germline ends. The CDR3 protein is CASSLGNRNTEAFF. Here the CDR3 DNA reads TGTGCCAGCAGTTTAGGCAACAGGAACACTGAAGCTTTCTTT.

V gene TRBV7-3 combines with J gene TRBJ1-5; D is uncertain. The V gene lost 8 bases and the J gene lost 7 bases, with 21 bases spanning the gap. Germline V gene lookup returns CDR1 SGHTA and CDR2 FQGTGA. This CDR3 comprises 15 residues. DNA for the CDR3: TGTGCCAGCGCTTATTCGTGGGTGGGTCGCCAGCCCCAGCATTTT. Protein: CASAYSWVGRQPQHF.

The V call is TRBV6-1, the J call TRBJ2-3; D possibly corresponds to TRBD1 (6 bases). V lost 6 bases and J 0 bases, leaving 10 bases between the germline ends. CDR3 length: 14 amino acids. Germline lookup yields CDR1 MNHNS and CDR2 SASEGT. CDR3 DNA sequence: TGTGCCAGCAGCTGGGACATTAGCACAGATACGCAGTATTTT. Translated, it gives CASSWDISTDTQYF.

The rearrangement uses TRBV12-3 or TRBV12-4 and TRBJ2-3; D is possibly TRBD2 (6 bases). This CDR3 has 15 residues. V lost 5 bases and J lost 2, with 14 bases in between. The CDR3 is CASSAQLAPTDTQYF. As DNA, the CDR3 is TGTGCCAGCAGTGCCCAACTAGCCCCCACAGATACGCAGTATTTT.

The V call is TRBV5-6, the J call TRBJ2-7; D unclear. This CDR3 contains 16 residues. V lost 0 bases to trimming and J lost 0 bases, with 13 bases between them. Germline lookup yields CDR1 SGHDT and CDR2 YYEEEE. The CDR3 here is CASSLVFGSSSYEQYF. CDR3 DNA sequence: TGTGCCAGCAGCTTGGTATTCGGCTCAAGCTCCTACGAGCAGTACTTC.

The chain joins TRBV21-1 to TRBJ1-1; no check of the table's D call, TRBD1, against the DNA was made. TRBV21-1 is an annotated pseudogene. This CDR3 is built from 18 residues. CDR3 coding DNA: TGTGCCAGCAGCAAAAGCCTCCGGGACAACCACCTGAACACTGAAGCTTTCTTT. Its translation: CASSKSLRDNHLNTEAFF.

This clonotype was recorded a few times. This chain connects TRBV30 to TRBJ2-7; a weak D match, TRBD2 (5 bases). V lost 2 bases and J lost 4, with 18 bases in between. CDR3 length: 15 amino acids. Germline assignment: CDR1 GTSNPN and CDR2 SVGIG (reference sequence). The CDR3 region has the DNA TGTGCCTGGAGTAGGGAAAGCATAGCGAAATACGAGCAGTACTTC. Protein: CAWSRESIAKYEQYF.

The chain couples TRBV12-3 or TRBV12-4 to TRBJ2-3; D is possibly TRBD2 (6 bases). The CDR3 is 14 amino acids. V was pared by 1 base and J by 5 bases, with 10 bases between. The CDR3 protein is CASSLGHGGDTQYF. The CDR3 bases are TGTGCCAGCAGTTTAGGTCACGGGGGAGATACGCAGTATTTT.

This clonotype was seen only a few times. V gene TRBV20-1 combines with J gene TRBJ1-2; D is undetermined. CDR3 size: 13 residues. V was shortened by 3 bases and J by 0 bases, with 8 bases between the two germline ends. The germline V gene encodes CDR1 DFQATT and CDR2 SNEGSKA (reference sequence). The CDR3: CSASTASNYGYTF. For the CDR3, the DNA is TGCAGTGCTAGCACAGCTTCTAACTATGGCTACACCTTC.

The CDR3 DNA is TGCGCCAGCAGCCCGACCGGGGGATCGGGGTACGAGCAGTACTTC. The encoded protein is CASSPTGGSGYEQYF. The rearrangement joins TRBV5-1 to TRBJ2-7, with D tentatively TRBD2 (6 bases). Germline-derived CDR1 and CDR2 are SGHRS and YFSETQ. This CDR3 has 15 residues. The germline V and J ends were trimmed by 4 bases and 4 bases, with 18 bases remaining between them.

The chain uses TRBV6-5 and TRBJ2-3, with a possible D match to TRBD2 (5 bases). CDR1 MNHEY and CDR2 SVGAGI come from the germline V gene. Trimming removed 2 bases at V and 2 bases at J, with 8 bases between. The length of the CDR3 is 14 residues. In DNA, the CDR3 is TGTGCCAGCAGTTACGTCGGGAACACAGATACGCAGTATTTT. This gives the protein CASSYVGNTDTQYF.

This clonotype was seen a handful of times. The chain carries TRBV20-1 and TRBJ2-3, with TRBD1 matching over 7 bases. The V segment lost 5 bases and the J segment 3 bases; nucleotides outside the gene matches: 11. CDR1 and CDR2 from the germline V gene are DFQATT and SNEGSKA (reference sequence). The CDR3 totals 15 residues. The CDR3 sequence is CSARGQVMGTDTQYF. The CDR3 coding sequence is TGCAGTGCTCGCGGACAGGTGATGGGTACAGATACGCAGTATTTT.